The entry below gives a single TCR beta chain sequence along with its context. Its antigen is not known. In terms of origin and age, donors were healthy Caucasian individuals from Russia aged roughly 6 to 95. Investigators took about 9.1 milliliters of peripheral blood from every donor. The sample belongs to a study of blood T cells in healthy people across ages. Study results and limitations: Per million T cells, TCR beta diversity dropped about linearly as age rose.

The length of the CDR3 is 16 residues. CDR1 is LGHNA, CDR2 YNFKEQ, per germline. V was pared by 0 bases and J by 7 bases, with 7 bases of the junction left unmatched. Through a sample-barcoded 5' primer and a J-beta primer mix, a second PCR was run for roughly 6 to 11 cycles. TCRdb reprocessed the 5' RACE reads via MiXCR and lists one record per CDR3 protein. Among hundreds of thousands of distinct CDR3 sequences, roughly three fifths were seen once, and the ten largest hold around 25%. The sequence was obtained from a man aged 35-49 years in good health. The sample consisted of blood. The rearrangement links TRBV4-2 to TRBJ2-1; 9 bases map to TRBD2. The CDR3 nucleotides are TGTGCCAGCAGCCAAGATCTTGCGGGAGGGTATAATGAGCAGTTCTTC. Its translation is CASSQDLAGGYNEQFF.